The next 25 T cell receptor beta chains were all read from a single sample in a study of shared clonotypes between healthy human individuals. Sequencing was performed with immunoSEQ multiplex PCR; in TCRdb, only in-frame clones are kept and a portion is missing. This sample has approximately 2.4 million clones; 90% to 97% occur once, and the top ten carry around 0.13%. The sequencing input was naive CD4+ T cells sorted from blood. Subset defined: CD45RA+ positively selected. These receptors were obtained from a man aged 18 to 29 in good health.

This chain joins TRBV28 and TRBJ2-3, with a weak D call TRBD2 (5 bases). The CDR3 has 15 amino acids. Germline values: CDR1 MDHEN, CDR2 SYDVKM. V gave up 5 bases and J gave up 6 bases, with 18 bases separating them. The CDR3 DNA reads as TGTGCCAGCAGTCCCCGAGGGTCCTTCAAGGATACGCAGTATTTT. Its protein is CASSPRGSFKDTQYF.

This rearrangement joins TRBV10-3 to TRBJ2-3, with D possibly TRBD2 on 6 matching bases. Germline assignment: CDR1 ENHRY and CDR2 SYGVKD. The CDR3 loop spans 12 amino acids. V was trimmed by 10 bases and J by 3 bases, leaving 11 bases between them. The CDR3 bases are TGTGCCACCTCGAGCGGGACAGATACGCAGTATTTT. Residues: CATSSGTDTQYF.

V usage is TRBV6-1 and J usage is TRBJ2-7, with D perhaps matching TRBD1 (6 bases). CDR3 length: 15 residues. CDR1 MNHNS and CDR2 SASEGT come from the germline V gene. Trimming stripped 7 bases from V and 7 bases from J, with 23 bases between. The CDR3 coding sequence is TGTGCCAGCACTTTACAGGGAATCGGGAATCAGGAGCAGTACTTC. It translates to CASTLQGIGNQEQYF.

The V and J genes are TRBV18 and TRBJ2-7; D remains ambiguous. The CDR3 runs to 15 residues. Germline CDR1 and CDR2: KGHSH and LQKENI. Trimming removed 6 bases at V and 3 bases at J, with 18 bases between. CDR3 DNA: TGTGCCAGCTCCGTGAACCGGGCAAATTACTACGAGCAGTACTTC. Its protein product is CASSVNRANYYEQYF.

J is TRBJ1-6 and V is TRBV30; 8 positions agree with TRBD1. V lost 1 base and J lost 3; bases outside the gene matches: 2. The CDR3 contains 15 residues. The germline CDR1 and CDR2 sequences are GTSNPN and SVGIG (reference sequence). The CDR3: CAWSAGTGYNSPLHF. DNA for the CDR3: TGTGCCTGGAGTGCAGGGACAGGCTATAATTCACCCCTCCACTTT.

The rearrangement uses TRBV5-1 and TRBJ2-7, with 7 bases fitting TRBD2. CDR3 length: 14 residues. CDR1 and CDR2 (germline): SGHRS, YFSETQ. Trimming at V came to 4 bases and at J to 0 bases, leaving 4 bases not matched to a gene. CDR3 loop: CASSATSVSYEQYF. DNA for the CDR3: TGCGCCAGCAGCGCAACTAGCGTCTCCTACGAGCAGTACTTC.

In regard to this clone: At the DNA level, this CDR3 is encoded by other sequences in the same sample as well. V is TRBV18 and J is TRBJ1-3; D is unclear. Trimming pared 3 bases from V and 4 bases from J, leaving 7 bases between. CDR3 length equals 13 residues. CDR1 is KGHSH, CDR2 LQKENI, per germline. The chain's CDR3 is CASSPLGGNTIYF. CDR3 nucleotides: TGTGCCAGCTCACCCCTAGGAGGAAACACCATATATTTT.

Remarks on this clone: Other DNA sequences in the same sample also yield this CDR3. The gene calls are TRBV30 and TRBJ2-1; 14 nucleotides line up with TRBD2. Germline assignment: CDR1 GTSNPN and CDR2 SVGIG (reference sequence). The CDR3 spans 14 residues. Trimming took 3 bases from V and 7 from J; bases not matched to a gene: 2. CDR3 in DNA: TGTGCCTGGAGGGGACTAGCGGGGGTTAATGAGCAGTTCTTC. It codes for CAWRGLAGVNEQFF.

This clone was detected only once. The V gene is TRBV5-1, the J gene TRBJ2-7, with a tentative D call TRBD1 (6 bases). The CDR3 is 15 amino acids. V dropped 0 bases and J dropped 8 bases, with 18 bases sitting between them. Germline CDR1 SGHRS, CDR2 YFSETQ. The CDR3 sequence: CASSLEAGVYGKQYF. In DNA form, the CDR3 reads TGCGCCAGCAGCTTGGAGGCAGGGGTATATGGGAAGCAGTACTTC.

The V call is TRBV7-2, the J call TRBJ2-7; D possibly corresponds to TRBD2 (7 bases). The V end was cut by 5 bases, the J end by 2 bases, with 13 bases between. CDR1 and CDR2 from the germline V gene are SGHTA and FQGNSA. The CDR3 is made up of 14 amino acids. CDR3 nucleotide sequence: TGTGCCAGCAGCAAAGGGGGGGGACCCTACGAGCAGTACTTC. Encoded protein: CASSKGGGPYEQYF.

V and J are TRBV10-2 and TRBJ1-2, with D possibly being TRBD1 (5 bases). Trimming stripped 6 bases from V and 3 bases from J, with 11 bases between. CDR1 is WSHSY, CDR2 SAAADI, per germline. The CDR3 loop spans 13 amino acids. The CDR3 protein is CASRAEGYYGYTF. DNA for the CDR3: TGCGCCAGCAGAGCCGAGGGGTACTATGGCTACACCTTC.

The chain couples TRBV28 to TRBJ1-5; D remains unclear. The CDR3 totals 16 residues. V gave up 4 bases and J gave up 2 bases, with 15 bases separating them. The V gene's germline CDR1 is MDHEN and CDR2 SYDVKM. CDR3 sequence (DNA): TGTGCCAGCAGTTCATCGGGCCGAGATGGCAATCAGCCCCAGCATTTT. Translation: CASSSSGRDGNQPQHF. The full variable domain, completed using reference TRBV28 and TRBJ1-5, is DVKVTQSSRYLVKRTGEKVFLECVQDMDHENMFWYRQDPGLGLRLIYFSYDVKMKEKGDIPEGYSVSREKKERFSLILESASTNQTSMYLCASSSSGRDGNQPQHFGDGTRLSIL.

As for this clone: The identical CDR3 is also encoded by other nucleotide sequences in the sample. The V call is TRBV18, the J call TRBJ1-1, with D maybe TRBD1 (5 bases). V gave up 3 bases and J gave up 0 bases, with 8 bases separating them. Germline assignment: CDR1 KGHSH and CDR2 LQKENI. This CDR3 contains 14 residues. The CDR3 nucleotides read TGTGCCAGCTCACCCGGACAATTGAACACTGAAGCTTTCTTT. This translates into CASSPGQLNTEAFF. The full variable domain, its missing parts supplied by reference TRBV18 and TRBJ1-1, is NAGVMQNPRHLVRRRGQEARLRCSPMKGHSHVYWYRQLPEEGLKFMVYLQKENIIDESGMPKERFSAEFPKEGPSILRIQQVVRGDSAAYFCASSPGQLNTEAFFGQGTRLTVV.

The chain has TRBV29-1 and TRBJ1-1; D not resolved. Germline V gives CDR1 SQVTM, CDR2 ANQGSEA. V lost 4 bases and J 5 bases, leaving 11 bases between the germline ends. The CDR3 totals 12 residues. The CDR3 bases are TGCAGCGTTGCTGGCGGCTTGACTGAAGCTTTCTTT. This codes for CSVAGGLTEAFF. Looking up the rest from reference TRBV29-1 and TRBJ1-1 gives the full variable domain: SAVISQKPSRDICQRGTSLTIQCQVDSQVTMMFWYRQQPGQSLTLIATANQGSEATYESGFVIDKFPISRPNLTFSTLTVSNMSPEDSSIYLCSVAGGLTEAFFGQGTRLTVV.

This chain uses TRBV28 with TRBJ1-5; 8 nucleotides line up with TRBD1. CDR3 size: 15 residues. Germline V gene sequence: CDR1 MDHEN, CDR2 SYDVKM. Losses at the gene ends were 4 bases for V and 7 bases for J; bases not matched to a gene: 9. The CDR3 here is CASSSMTGEAQPQHF. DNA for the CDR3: TGTGCCAGCAGTTCGATGACAGGGGAGGCGCAGCCCCAGCATTTT. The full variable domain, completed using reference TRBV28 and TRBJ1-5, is DVKVTQSSRYLVKRTGEKVFLECVQDMDHENMFWYRQDPGLGLRLIYFSYDVKMKEKGDIPEGYSVSREKKERFSLILESASTNQTSMYLCASSSMTGEAQPQHFGDGTRLSIL.

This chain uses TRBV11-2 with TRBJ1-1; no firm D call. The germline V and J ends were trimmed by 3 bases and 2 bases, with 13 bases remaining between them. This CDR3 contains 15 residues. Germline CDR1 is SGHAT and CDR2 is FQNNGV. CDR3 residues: CASSLVVSLNTEAFF. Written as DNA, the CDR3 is TGTGCCAGCAGCTTGGTGGTCAGCTTAAACACTGAAGCTTTCTTT.

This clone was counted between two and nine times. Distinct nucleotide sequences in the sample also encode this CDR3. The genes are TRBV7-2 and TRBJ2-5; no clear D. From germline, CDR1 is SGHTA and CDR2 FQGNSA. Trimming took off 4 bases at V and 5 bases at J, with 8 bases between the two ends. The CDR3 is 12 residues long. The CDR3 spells CASSSLSETQYF. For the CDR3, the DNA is TGTGCCAGCAGCTCCCTTTCGGAGACCCAGTACTTC.

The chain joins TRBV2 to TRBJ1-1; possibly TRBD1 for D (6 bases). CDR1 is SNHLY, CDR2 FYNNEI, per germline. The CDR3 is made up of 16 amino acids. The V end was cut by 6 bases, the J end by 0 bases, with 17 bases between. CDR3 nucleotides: TGTGCCAGCAGCGCCGAGGGGGGGAGAATGAACACTGAAGCTTTCTTT. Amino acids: CASSAEGGRMNTEAFF.

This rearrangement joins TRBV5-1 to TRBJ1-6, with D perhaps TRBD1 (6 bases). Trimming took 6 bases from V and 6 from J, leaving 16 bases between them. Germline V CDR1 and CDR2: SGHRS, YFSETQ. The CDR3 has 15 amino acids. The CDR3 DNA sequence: TGCGCCAGCACCCCGGGACATGCCCTTAATTCACCCCTCCACTTT. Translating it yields CASTPGHALNSPLHF. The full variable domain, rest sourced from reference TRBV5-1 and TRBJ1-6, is KAGVTQTPRYLIKTRGQQVTLSCSPISGHRSVSWYQQTPGQGLQFLFEYFSETQRNKGNFPGRFSGRQFSNSRSEMNVSTLELGDSALYLCASTPGHALNSPLHFGNGTRLTVT.

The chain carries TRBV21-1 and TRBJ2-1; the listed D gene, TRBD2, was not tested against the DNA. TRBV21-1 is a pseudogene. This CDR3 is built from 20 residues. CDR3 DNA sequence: TGTGCCAGCAGCTTAGGGACAGGGCGAGCGGGGGGACGCTCCTACAATGAGCAGTTCTTC. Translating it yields CASSLGTGRAGGRSYNEQFF.

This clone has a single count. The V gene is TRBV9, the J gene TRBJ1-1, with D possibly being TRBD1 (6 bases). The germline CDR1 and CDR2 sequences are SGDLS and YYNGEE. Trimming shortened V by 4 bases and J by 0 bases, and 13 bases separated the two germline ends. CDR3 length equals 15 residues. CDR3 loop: CASSPPGTLNTEAFF. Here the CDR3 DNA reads TGTGCCAGCAGCCCTCCCGGGACATTGAACACTGAAGCTTTCTTT.

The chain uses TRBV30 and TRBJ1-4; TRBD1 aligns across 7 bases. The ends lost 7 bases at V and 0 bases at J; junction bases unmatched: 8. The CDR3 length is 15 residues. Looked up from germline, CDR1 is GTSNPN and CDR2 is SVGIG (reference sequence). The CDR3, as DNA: TGTGCCTATGACAGGGAGAGTACAACTAATGAAAAACTGTTTTTT. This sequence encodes CAYDRESTTNEKLFF.

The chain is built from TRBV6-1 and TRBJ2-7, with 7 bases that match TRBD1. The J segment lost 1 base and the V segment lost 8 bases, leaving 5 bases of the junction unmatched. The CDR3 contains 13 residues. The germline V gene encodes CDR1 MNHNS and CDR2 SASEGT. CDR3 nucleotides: TGTGCCAGCGCCGGGACAGTTTCCTACGAGCAGTACTTC. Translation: CASAGTVSYEQYF.

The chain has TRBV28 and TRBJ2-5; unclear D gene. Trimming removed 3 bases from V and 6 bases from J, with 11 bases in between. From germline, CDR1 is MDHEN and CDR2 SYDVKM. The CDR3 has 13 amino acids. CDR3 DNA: TGTGCCAGCAGTTTCCCCAGCCCCCAGACCCAGTACTTC. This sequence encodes CASSFPSPQTQYF.

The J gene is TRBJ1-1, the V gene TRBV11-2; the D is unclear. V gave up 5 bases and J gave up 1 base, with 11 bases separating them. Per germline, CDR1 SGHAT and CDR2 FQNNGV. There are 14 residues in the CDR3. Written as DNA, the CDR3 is TGTGCCAGCAGCCAGCAAGGTTCGAACACTGAAGCTTTCTTT. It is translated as CASSQQGSNTEAFF.